Sequencing of this TCR beta chain was carried out in a study of shared clonotypes between healthy human individuals. This clone was counted only a few times. Antigen: not known. General study results and limits: Genetic and exposure-history diversity was limited by the few donors. Large sequencing depth failed to make sorted-subset sequencing complete, rarefaction showed.

V lost 4 bases, J lost 7 bases, and 14 bases lay in between. The CDR3 contains 14 residues. Germline CDR1 reads SGDLS; CDR2 reads YYNGEE. An even split of each subset's genomic DNA across several immunoSEQ plates was performed. Sequencing was performed with immunoSEQ multiplex PCR; in TCRdb, only in-frame clones are kept and a portion is missing. The table lists some 690,000 clones, roughly 91% of them singletons. The genes are TRBV9 and TRBJ2-2, with D uncertain. The origin of this receptor is a man between 18 and 35 years old in good health. Some clones in this sample may be carry-over from other donors' samples. What was sequenced was memory CD8+ T cells from PBMCs. The subset was: CD45RO+ cells pooled with CCR7-negative TemRA cells. CDR3 coding DNA: TGTGCCAGCAGCCTCGGGTCGGCAAGCGGGGAGCTGTTTTTT. Translated, it gives CASSLGSASGELFF.